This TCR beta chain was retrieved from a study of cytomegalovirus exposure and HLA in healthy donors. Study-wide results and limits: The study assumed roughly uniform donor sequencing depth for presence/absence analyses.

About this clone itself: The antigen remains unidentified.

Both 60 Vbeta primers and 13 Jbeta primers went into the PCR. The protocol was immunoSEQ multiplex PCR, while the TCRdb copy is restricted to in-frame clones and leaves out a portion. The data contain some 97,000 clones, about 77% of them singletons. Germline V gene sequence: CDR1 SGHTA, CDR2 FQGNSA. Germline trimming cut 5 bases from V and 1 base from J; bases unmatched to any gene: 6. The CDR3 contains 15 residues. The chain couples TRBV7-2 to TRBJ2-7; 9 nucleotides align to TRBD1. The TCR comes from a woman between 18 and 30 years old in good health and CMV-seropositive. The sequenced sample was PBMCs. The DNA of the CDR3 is TGTGCCAGCAGCCTCACAGGGGGCGCATCCTACGAGCAGTACTTC. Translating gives CASSLTGGASYEQYF.